Listed here are 26 T cell receptor beta chains from one sample, sequenced in a study of cytomegalovirus exposure and HLA in healthy donors. PCR amplification relied on 60 Vbeta primers (plus 13 Jbeta primers). Data came from immunoSEQ multiplex PCR; TCRdb stores just in-frame clones and leaves some out. The repertoire holds around 92,000 clones, about four fifths seen once, with roughly 13% in the top ten. Sequences were obtained from PBMCs. The receptor set was obtained from a woman between 65 and 79 years old in good health and CMV-seropositive.

This chain links TRBV7-8 with TRBJ2-3; tentatively, D is TRBD2 (6 bases). Germline V gene sequence: CDR1 SGHVS, CDR2 FQNEAQ. This CDR3 is 14 amino acids long. Trimming removed 2 bases at V and 1 base at J, with 7 bases between. CDR3 DNA sequence: TGTGCCAGCAGCTTATGGGGGGGCACAGATACGCAGTATTTT. This sequence encodes CASSLWGGTDTQYF.

This clone was observed a few times. V is TRBV7-9 and J is TRBJ1-2; 8 bases are shared with TRBD1. With V trimmed by 5 bases and J by 2 bases, 7 bases remained unmatched. Germline CDR1 and CDR2: SEHNR and FQNEAQ (reference sequence). The CDR3 contains 15 residues. CDR3 residues: CASSRRGQGNYGYTF. The CDR3, as DNA: TGTGCCAGCAGCCGCAGAGGACAGGGCAACTATGGCTACACCTTC.

This clone was picked up a small number of times. V is TRBV5-1 and J is TRBJ1-1; 11 positions agree with TRBD1. Unmatched junction bases numbered 0, after V lost 4 bases and J lost 4 bases. CDR1 is SGHRS and CDR2 is YFSETQ in the germline V gene. This CDR3 has 13 residues. CDR3 DNA: TGCGCCAGCAGCGGGACAGGGGGCACTGAAGCTTTCTTT. Translating it yields CASSGTGGTEAFF.

This clone was seen more than once but under ten times. The chain is built from TRBV5-4 and TRBJ1-5; D not resolved. The V gene's germline CDR1 is SGHNT and CDR2 YYREEE (reference sequence). The CDR3 is 14 amino acids. V gave up 2 bases and J gave up 1 base, with 7 bases separating them. Here the CDR3 DNA reads TGTGCCAGCAGCTTAGGAGGAAGCAATCAGCCCCAGCATTTT. This gives the protein CASSLGGSNQPQHF.

This clone was counted a few times. The chain couples TRBV18 to TRBJ2-5, with a possible D match to TRBD1 (6 bases). Germline CDR1 reads KGHSH; CDR2 reads LQKENI. V shed 1 base and J shed 2 bases, with 20 bases lying between them. The length of the CDR3 is 18 residues. The CDR3 DNA reads TGTGCCAGCTCACCACTCCATTTGCGAGGACAGACTCAAGAGACCCAGTACTTC. Residues: CASSPLHLRGQTQETQYF.

The chain couples TRBV6-5 to TRBJ1-1, with a weak D call TRBD1 (5 bases). V lost 0 bases, J lost 4 bases, and 15 bases lay in between. This CDR3 is 16 amino acids long. Germline CDR1 reads MNHEY; CDR2 reads SVGAGI. CDR3 protein: CASSYSATRVGTEAFF. The CDR3 bases are TGTGCCAGCAGTTACTCGGCCACCAGGGTGGGCACTGAAGCTTTCTTT.

The rearrangement uses TRBV28 and TRBJ2-7; the match to TRBD1 covers 8 bases. V shed 3 bases, J shed 3 bases, and the junction held 4 bases outside the gene matches. The CDR3 has 14 amino acids. From germline, CDR1 is MDHEN and CDR2 SYDVKM. The CDR3, as DNA: TGTGCCAGCAGTTTTGGGGACAGGCTCTACGAGCAGTACTTC. Translation gives CASSFGDRLYEQYF.

The gene calls are TRBV6-5 and TRBJ2-5; D remains unclear. V was cut by 4 bases and J by 5 bases, with 14 bases left in between. CDR1 MNHEY and CDR2 SVGAGI come from the germline V gene. CDR3 length equals 14 residues. The CDR3 bases are TGTGCCAGCAGTTTCCACTTAACCGGGGAGACCCAGTACTTC. Translated: CASSFHLTGETQYF.

This chain joins TRBV5-1 and TRBJ1-4; 8 positions match TRBD1. CDR1 and CDR2 from the germline V gene are SGHRS and YFSETQ. Unmatched junction bases numbered 6, after V lost 0 bases and J lost 8 bases. The CDR3 sequence is 15 residues long. This chain's CDR3 is CASSLAGGSEEKLFF. Written as DNA, the CDR3 is TGCGCCAGCAGCTTGGCAGGGGGCTCGGAGGAAAAACTGTTTTTT.

This clone has a handful of counts. This chain links TRBV5-1 with TRBJ2-7; D might be TRBD2 (5 bases). Germline values: CDR1 SGHRS, CDR2 YFSETQ. V lost 0 bases and J 1 base, leaving 11 bases between the germline ends. The CDR3 consists of 15 residues. The CDR3 loop is CASSLELGGSYEQYF. The CDR3 nucleotides read TGCGCCAGCAGCTTGGAACTAGGTGGATCCTACGAGCAGTACTTC.

This chain links TRBV7-3 with TRBJ2-5, with 7 bases that match TRBD2. Trimming took 5 bases from V and 5 from J; bases not matched to a gene: 14. Per germline, CDR1 SGHTA and CDR2 FQGTGA. The CDR3 consists of 16 residues. As DNA, the CDR3 is TGTGCCAGCAGCCCCCGGGCTAGCGGAAGCAGGGAGACCCAGTACTTC. It specifies CASSPRASGSRETQYF.

V gene TRBV11-2 combines with J gene TRBJ1-2; TRBD1 might be the D (6 bases). The CDR3 length is 15 residues. V lost 5 bases, J lost 2 bases, and 15 bases lay in between. In germline, CDR1 is SGHAT, CDR2 FQNNGV. In nucleotides, the CDR3 is TGTGCCAGCAGCCCCTCGGGGGGCCCCAACTATGGCTACACCTTC. Its protein is CASSPSGGPNYGYTF.

In regard to this clone: A read error may produce the germline difference seen at one junction end. The V gene is TRBV7-2, the J gene TRBJ2-2; the match to TRBD2 covers 13 bases. The CDR3 consists of 19 residues. Germline CDR1 and CDR2: SGHTA and FQGNSA. CDR3 sequence reads: CASGLAILAGGRGTGELFF. CDR3 DNA: TGTGCCAGCGGCTTAGCCATACTAGCGGGGGGGCGGGGGACCGGGGAGCTGTTTTTT.

The chain uses TRBV20-1 and TRBJ1-2; D is uncertain. From germline, CDR1 is DFQATT and CDR2 SNEGSKA (reference sequence). V lost 1 base and J lost 6, with 6 bases in between. This CDR3 contains 11 residues. CDR3 bases: TGCAGTGCTAGAGGGTCGGATGGCTACACCTTC. Protein sequence: CSARGSDGYTF.

This clone was observed a few times. The chain joins TRBV6-1 to TRBJ2-4; TRBD2 might be the D (6 bases). The V and J ends lost 6 bases and 6 bases respectively, with 12 bases between them. The CDR3 spans 13 residues. Looked up from germline, CDR1 is MNHNS and CDR2 is SASEGT. The CDR3 here is CASRVNSGNIQYF. The CDR3, as DNA: TGTGCCAGCAGGGTGAATAGCGGAAACATTCAGTACTTC.

This clone was found a few times. V gene TRBV7-6 combines with J gene TRBJ2-3; no reliable D call. Germline loops: CDR1 SGHVS, CDR2 FNYEAQ. The V end lost 1 base, the J end lost 6 bases, and 8 bases lay between the germline ends. This CDR3 is built from 13 residues. The CDR3 sequence: CASSLGISDTQYF. CDR3 in DNA: TGTGCCAGCAGCTTAGGGATTAGCGATACGCAGTATTTT.

The chain couples TRBV4-1 to TRBJ1-2, with TRBD1 as a possible D gene (6 bases). The CDR3 runs to 13 residues. V was cut by 4 bases and J by 4 bases, with 10 bases left in between. Germline V gene sequence: CDR1 MGHRA, CDR2 YSYEKL. The CDR3 DNA follows: TGCGCCAGCAGCCTAACAGGGATCTATGGCTACACCTTC. Encoded protein: CASSLTGIYGYTF.

The J gene is TRBJ2-4, the V gene TRBV7-3; possibly TRBD1 for D (7 bases). This CDR3 spans 15 amino acids. The V and J ends lost 4 bases and 7 bases respectively, with 17 bases between them. Germline lookup yields CDR1 SGHTA and CDR2 FQGTGA. In DNA, the CDR3 is TGTGCCAGCAGCTCCTCAGGGGGGAGTAACAACATTCAGTACTTC. Protein sequence: CASSSSGGSNNIQYF.

The V call is TRBV7-3, the J call TRBJ2-3, with D unclear. The CDR3 is made up of 15 amino acids. V dropped 1 base and J dropped 2 bases, with 10 bases sitting between them. Germline loops: CDR1 SGHTA, CDR2 FQGTGA. The CDR3 DNA sequence: TGTGCCAGCAGCTTAAGACTTCCCTACACAGATACGCAGTATTTT. It translates to CASSLRLPYTDTQYF.

This chain links TRBV28 with TRBJ1-2, with TRBD1 matching over 9 bases. Germline CDR1 and CDR2: MDHEN and SYDVKM. J was trimmed by 7 bases and V by 3 bases; bases with no gene match: 9. The CDR3 has 15 residues. CDR3 residues: CASSFSPGQGFGYTF. In DNA, the CDR3 is TGTGCCAGCAGTTTCTCTCCGGGACAGGGCTTTGGCTACACCTTC.

This clone is a singleton in its sample. This chain links TRBV7-9 with TRBJ1-5; possible D gene TRBD1, 5 bases. This CDR3 has 14 residues. Germline V gene data show CDR1 as SEHNR and CDR2 as FQNEAQ (reference sequence). V gave up 5 bases and J gave up 2 bases, with 10 bases separating them. CDR3 residues: CASSIQGGNQPQHF. The CDR3 DNA sequence: TGTGCCAGCAGCATTCAGGGTGGCAATCAGCCCCAGCATTTT.

This clone was counted only a few times. The genes are TRBV27 and TRBJ2-7, with D possibly being TRBD2 (5 bases). The CDR3 is 12 amino acids. The germline CDR1 and CDR2 sequences are MNHEY and SMNVEV (reference sequence). Trimming shortened V by 3 bases and J by 4 bases, and 7 bases separated the two germline ends. The CDR3 sequence: CASSLTGYEQYF. The CDR3 DNA reads as TGTGCCAGCAGTTTGACGGGATACGAGCAGTACTTC.

The chain carries TRBV28 and TRBJ1-3; 10 positions match TRBD1. The trim removed 6 bases at V and 2 bases at J, leaving 13 bases unmatched. This CDR3 has 18 amino acids. The V gene's germline CDR1 is MDHEN and CDR2 SYDVKM. CDR3 nucleotide sequence: TGTGCCAGCAGGATAGGGAGATGGGACAGGGGAACTGGAAACACCATATATTTT. It translates to CASRIGRWDRGTGNTIYF.

The V and J genes are TRBV18 and TRBJ1-3; no firm D call. Judging by the DNA end, TRBJ2-2 fits better; the J call may be wrong. This CDR3 has 11 residues. From germline, CDR1 is KGHSH and CDR2 LQKENI. CDR3 sequence: CASSDTGELFF. Here the CDR3 DNA reads TGTGCCAGCTCAGACACCGGGGAGCTGTTTTTT.

This chain joins TRBV5-1 and TRBJ2-7; 10 positions match TRBD2. Trimming removed 4 bases from V and 3 bases from J; junction bases left unmatched: 7. Germline lookup yields CDR1 SGHRS and CDR2 YFSETQ. CDR3 size: 15 residues. CDR3 amino acids: CASSQTSGAVYEQYF. In DNA, the CDR3 is TGCGCCAGCAGCCAAACTAGCGGGGCGGTCTACGAGCAGTACTTC.

This sequence joins TRBV5-8 and TRBJ1-5; no clear D. CDR1 is SGHTS and CDR2 is YDEGEE in the germline V gene. V lost 4 bases to trimming and J lost 3 bases, with 14 bases between them. The CDR3 is 15 residues long. This CDR3 reads CASSELLANNQPQHF. DNA for the CDR3: TGTGCCAGCAGCGAGTTACTAGCGAACAATCAGCCCCAGCATTTT.